The 21 T cell receptor beta chains below were found in one sample sequenced in a study of PD-L1 blockade in urothelial cancer. This table comes from immunoSEQ multiplex PCR, and its TCRdb copy is limited to in-frame clones, with some not included. The data hold approximately 34,000 clones, with 75% to 85% observed a single time. This specimen was PBMCs, taken around atezolizumab (anti-PD-L1) treatment. These receptors originate from a man in his 60s with urothelial cancer.

This rearrangement joins TRBV5-4 to TRBJ2-5; tentative D call: TRBD1 (6 bases). Trimming cost V 4 bases and J 6 bases, with 13 bases left between them. This CDR3 region has 13 residues. The germline CDR1 and CDR2 sequences are SGHNT and YYREEE (reference sequence). The CDR3 coding sequence is TGTGCCAGCAGCCCGGACAGAAGTCAGACCCAGTACTTC. Translation gives CASSPDRSQTQYF.

The chain recombines TRBV7-3 with TRBJ1-1; the D is unclear. The CDR3 covers 13 residues. V gave up 5 bases and J gave up 0 bases, with 7 bases separating them. Per the germline V gene, CDR1 is SGHTA and CDR2 is FQGTGA. The CDR3 nucleotides are TGTGCCAGCAGCCTGCAGATGAACACTGAAGCTTTCTTT. It translates to CASSLQMNTEAFF.

The chain combines TRBV5-1 with TRBJ1-1, with no clear D. V gave up 0 bases and J gave up 5 bases, with 14 bases separating them. CDR3 length: 15 amino acids. CDR1 and CDR2 from the germline V gene are SGHRS and YFSETQ. CDR3 nucleotides: TGCGCCAGCAGCTTGGAACATCCTGATGTGACTGAAGCTTTCTTT. It encodes CASSLEHPDVTEAFF.

J is TRBJ1-6 and V is TRBV11-2; possibly TRBD1 for D (5 bases). Germline V gene lookup returns CDR1 SGHAT and CDR2 FQNNGV. V was shortened by 3 bases and J by 5 bases, with 8 bases between the two germline ends. The CDR3 covers 14 residues. Written as DNA, the CDR3 is TGTGCCAGCAGCTTCGGGACTAATAATTCACCCCTCCACTTT. This gives the protein CASSFGTNNSPLHF.

This sequence joins TRBV11-3 and TRBJ2-2; no definite D call. The CDR3 consists of 12 residues. Germline V gene data show CDR1 as SGHNT and CDR2 as YENEEA. The ends were cut back, 2 bases at V and 7 bases at J, with 5 bases in the middle. The CDR3 coding sequence is TGTGCCAGCAGCTTACCCAGCGGGGAGCTGTTTTTT. This codes for CASSLPSGELFF.

This chain connects TRBV5-4 to TRBJ1-1; D possibly corresponds to TRBD1 (5 bases). Trimming pared 4 bases from V and 1 base from J, leaving 29 bases between. There are 20 residues in the CDR3. Per the germline V gene, CDR1 is SGHNT and CDR2 is YYREEE (reference sequence). The CDR3 sequence is CASSTGGLGAGRWRNTEAFF. CDR3 DNA sequence: TGTGCCAGCAGCACGGGAGGGCTTGGGGCAGGGCGCTGGAGGAACACTGAAGCTTTCTTT.

The chain uses TRBV13 and TRBJ1-2; TRBD1 is a possible D gene (5 bases). Trimming removed 7 bases from V and 1 base from J, with 16 bases in between. CDR3 length equals 15 residues. CDR1 and CDR2 from the germline V gene are PRHDT and FYEKMQ (reference sequence). The CDR3 spells CASTQRGTFNYGYTF. DNA of the CDR3: TGTGCCAGCACCCAACGGGGGACGTTTAACTATGGCTACACCTTC. The entire variable domain, with the rest obtained from reference TRBV13 and TRBJ1-2, is as follows: AAGVIQSPRHLIKEKRETATLKCYPIPRHDTVYWYQQGPGQDPQFLISFYEKMQSDKGSIPDRFSAQQFSDYHSELNMSSLELGDSALYFCASTQRGTFNYGYTFGSGTRLTVV.

This rearrangement joins TRBV27 to TRBJ2-3; no reliable D call. The CDR3 runs to 14 residues. V lost 2 bases and J lost 9, with 15 bases in between. Germline V gene sequence: CDR1 MNHEY, CDR2 SMNVEV (reference sequence). The CDR3: CASSLNRGAGTQYF. The CDR3 DNA reads TGTGCCAGCAGTTTAAATAGAGGTGCTGGGACGCAGTATTTT.

This chain uses TRBV5-1 with TRBJ2-1; D is perhaps TRBD1 (6 bases). CDR3 length: 17 amino acids. Trimming shortened V by 4 bases and J by 0 bases, and 17 bases separated the two germline ends. The V gene's germline CDR1 is SGHRS and CDR2 YFSETQ. The DNA of the CDR3 is TGCGCCAGCAGCCAAGGGCGACAGGAGAGCTCCTACAATGAGCAGTTCTTC. Amino acid sequence: CASSQGRQESSYNEQFF.

V gene TRBV5-4 combines with J gene TRBJ2-1; 7 bases map to TRBD2. V shed 4 bases and J 8 bases; nucleotides not matched to a gene: 15. This CDR3 is 16 amino acids long. Germline lookup yields CDR1 SGHNT and CDR2 YYREEE (reference sequence). The CDR3 DNA reads as TGTGCCAGCAGCCGGGGAGGGACTCAGGTATTCGATGAGCAGTTCTTC. Protein product: CASSRGGTQVFDEQFF.

The chain is built from TRBV20-1 and TRBJ2-1, with unresolved D. In germline, CDR1 is DFQATT, CDR2 SNEGSKA (reference sequence). With 3 bases removed from V and 9 bases from J, the gap between germline ends came to 6 bases. CDR3 length: 10 residues. DNA of the CDR3: TGCAGTGCTAGTTCTAGTGAGCAGTTCTTC. Translating gives CSASSSEQFF.

For the CDR3, the DNA is TGTGCCAGTAGCGGGACAGGGGTGAGCAATCAGCCCCAGCATTTT. Its protein is CASSGTGVSNQPQHF. The chain combines TRBV19 with TRBJ1-5; 10 bases are a match to TRBD1. Trimming at V came to 6 bases and at J to 1 base, leaving 3 bases not matched to a gene. CDR3 length equals 15 residues. The germline V gene encodes CDR1 LNHDA and CDR2 SQIVND (reference sequence). Looking up the rest from reference TRBV19 and TRBJ1-5 gives the full variable domain: DGGITQSPKYLFRKEGQNVTLSCEQNLNHDAMYWYRQDPGQGLRLIYYSQIVNDFQKGDIAEGYSVSREKKESFPLTVTSAQKNPTAFYLCASSGTGVSNQPQHFGDGTRLSIL.

This chain joins TRBV18 and TRBJ2-7, with 12 bases fitting TRBD2. V gave up 3 bases and J gave up 2 bases; unmatched junction bases: 2. This CDR3 spans 15 amino acids. Looked up from germline, CDR1 is KGHSH and CDR2 is LQKENI. The CDR3 sequence is CASSPPSGRAYEQYF. In DNA form, the CDR3 reads TGTGCCAGCTCACCCCCTAGCGGGAGGGCCTACGAGCAGTACTTC.

This clone is judged medium-sized. A junction end diverges from the germline sequence, so it may reflect a read error. Different DNA sequences within this sample yield the same CDR3. The chain recombines TRBV4-1 with TRBJ2-7; the D gene is possibly TRBD1 (6 bases). CDR3 length equals 13 residues. The germline V gene has CDR1 MGHRA and CDR2 YSYEKL. CDR3: CASSQDSSYEQYF. CDR3 nucleotides: TGTGCCAGCAGCCAGGACAGTTCCTACGAGCAGTACTTC.

J is TRBJ1-1 and V is TRBV5-6; D is ambiguous. There are 13 residues in the CDR3. Trimming removed 2 bases from V and 4 bases from J, with 9 bases in between. Germline loops: CDR1 SGHDT, CDR2 YYEEEE. The CDR3 DNA sequence: TGTGCCAGCAGCTTTGTCACGGGCACTGAAGCTTTCTTT. It encodes CASSFVTGTEAFF.

The J gene is TRBJ2-7, the V gene TRBV29-1, with D maybe TRBD1 (6 bases). The CDR3 covers 12 residues. The germline CDR1 and CDR2 sequences are SQVTM and ANQGSEA. Trimming pared 6 bases from V and 2 bases from J, leaving 11 bases between. The chain's CDR3 is CSVRDTAYEQYF. Written as DNA, the CDR3 is TGCAGCGTGAGGGACACAGCCTACGAGCAGTACTTC.

This chain joins TRBV9 and TRBJ2-5, with D possibly being TRBD1 (5 bases). Trimming removed 3 bases at V and 3 bases at J, with 9 bases between. The V gene's germline CDR1 is SGDLS and CDR2 YYNGEE. CDR3 size: 13 residues. The CDR3 spells CASSGGPKETQYF. The CDR3 region has the DNA TGTGCCAGCAGCGGGGGCCCCAAAGAGACCCAGTACTTC.

The V call is TRBV7-3, the J call TRBJ2-6; weak D call: TRBD1 (6 bases). Germline assignment: CDR1 SGHTA and CDR2 FQGTGA. The CDR3 contains 17 residues. Trimming stripped 5 bases from V and 2 bases from J, with 16 bases between. The CDR3 loop reads CASSPRGPGAGANVLTF. The CDR3 nucleotides read TGTGCCAGCAGCCCCAGGGGTCCCGGGGCTGGGGCCAACGTCCTGACTTTC.

This clone was found once. The J gene is TRBJ1-3, the V gene TRBV4-2, with 7 bases identical to TRBD1. Germline V gene sequence: CDR1 LGHNA, CDR2 YNFKEQ. The CDR3 is 16 residues long. Losses at the gene ends were 4 bases for V and 0 bases for J; bases not matched to a gene: 6. In DNA form, the CDR3 reads TGTGCCAGCAGCCGAGGGACAGCTAACTCTGGAAACACCATATATTTT. This gives the protein CASSRGTANSGNTIYF.

The V call is TRBV25-1, the J call TRBJ1-2; TRBD1 matches 8 bases. V trimming: 5 bases; J trimming: 5 bases; junction bases outside the gene matches: 10. The CDR3 covers 15 residues. Germline CDR1 and CDR2: MGHDK and SYGVNS. DNA for the CDR3: TGTGCCAGCAGTCCCGGGACAGGTACTCAATATGGCTACACCTTC. Translated, it gives CASSPGTGTQYGYTF.

This chain joins TRBV19 and TRBJ2-1, with TRBD2 identical over 10 bases. Losses at the gene ends were 5 bases for V and 5 bases for J; bases not matched to a gene: 12. The germline V gene has CDR1 LNHDA and CDR2 SQIVND (reference sequence). The CDR3 extends over 17 amino acids. In DNA form, the CDR3 reads TGTGCCAGTAGTTACGATACCCTAGCGGGGGCCCACAATGAGCAGTTCTTC. Its protein product is CASSYDTLAGAHNEQFF. Looking up the rest from reference TRBV19 and TRBJ2-1 gives the full variable domain: DGGITQSPKYLFRKEGQNVTLSCEQNLNHDAMYWYRQDPGQGLRLIYYSQIVNDFQKGDIAEGYSVSREKKESFPLTVTSAQKNPTAFYLCASSYDTLAGAHNEQFFGPGTRLTVL.